Listed here are 27 T cell receptor beta chains from one sample, sequenced in a study of radiation and T cells in renal cell carcinoma (dated by TCRdb to about 2020). The time point label here, explained by the study, means: blood 2 weeks post-SBRT. The sample's treatment or condition, from its label and the paper: 15 Gy SBRT to primary tumor, nephrectomy 4 weeks later. The library was obtained by the immunoSEQ multiplex PCR assay. TCRdb obtained this table from immuneACCESS and retained in-frame rearrangements with V and J assigned. These tables miss some clones; where compared with another copy, unresolved V genes account for less than half of the shortfall, and the remainder is unexplained. This sample has more than 75,000 clones in its table, and 65% to 90% of those were observed once. The ten largest account for 20% to 25% of the sample. The sample was blood, taken from a patient whose treatment included radiotherapy and nephrectomy. The receptors stem from a woman aged 45-60 years with renal cell carcinoma.

The chain combines TRBV6-1 with TRBJ1-1; unclear D gene. CDR1 is MNHNS and CDR2 is SASEGT in the germline V gene. Trimming removed 10 bases at V and 1 base at J, with 13 bases between. The CDR3 consists of 13 residues. The CDR3 is CATRGATNTEAFF. The CDR3 nucleotides read TGTGCCACCCGAGGCGCGACGAACACTGAAGCTTTCTTT.

The chain has TRBV11-3 and TRBJ2-5; D may correspond to TRBD1 or TRBD2 (5 bases each). Germline CDR1 SGHNT, CDR2 YENEEA. Between the trimmed V and J ends, which lost 5 bases and 3 bases, there was a span of 13 bases. This CDR3 contains 14 residues. CDR3 nucleotides: TGTGCCAGCAGCCCATATGGGACCGAAGAGACCCAGTACTTC. Residues: CASSPYGTEETQYF. Looking up the rest from reference TRBV11-3 and TRBJ2-5 gives the full variable domain: EAGVVQSPRYKIIEKKQPVAFWCNPISGHNTLYWYLQNLGQGPELLIRYENEEAVDDSQLPKDRFSAERLKGVDSTLKIQPAELGDSAVYLCASSPYGTEETQYFGPGTRLLVL.

The V and J genes are TRBV5-1 and TRBJ2-3, with 7 bases lining up with TRBD1. CDR1 is SGHRS and CDR2 is YFSETQ in the germline V gene. This CDR3 comprises 14 residues. With 3 bases clipped from V and 2 bases from J, the junction kept 3 bases outside the gene matches. The chain's CDR3 is CASSSGQVTDTQYF. The CDR3 nucleotides read TGCGCCAGCAGCTCTGGACAGGTCACAGATACGCAGTATTTT.

Concerning this clone: At one end the junction does not follow the germline gene, possibly because of a read error. The V call is TRBV10-3, the J call TRBJ2-7; D possibly corresponds to TRBD1 (6 bases). The germline V gene encodes CDR1 ENHRY and CDR2 SYGVKD. The CDR3 length is 12 residues. The CDR3 DNA reads TGTGCCATCAGTGAGATTGAAGGACAGCCAGACTTC. Encoded protein: CAISEIEGQPDF.

V is TRBV6-4 and J is TRBJ2-1, with 12 bases identical to TRBD2. V shed 9 bases and J 9 bases; nucleotides not matched to a gene: 9. From germline, CDR1 is MRHNA and CDR2 SNTAGT. The CDR3 spans 14 residues. CDR3 amino acids: CASGLLAGGGEQFF. The DNA for the CDR3 is TGTGCCAGTGGTCTACTAGCGGGAGGCGGTGAGCAGTTCTTC.

The chain joins TRBV27 to TRBJ2-2; no firm D call. The CDR3 has 16 amino acids. Deletions cut 4 bases from V and 0 bases from J, with 12 bases between. Germline CDR1 reads MNHEY; CDR2 reads SMNVEV (reference sequence). The chain's CDR3 is CASSYVRTANTGELFF. Written as DNA, the CDR3 is TGTGCCAGCAGTTATGTAAGGACGGCGAACACCGGGGAGCTGTTTTTT.

This clone has only one observation. The chain combines TRBV5-4 with TRBJ2-7; 7 nucleotides align to TRBD1. The CDR3 spans 12 residues. Germline lookup yields CDR1 SGHNT and CDR2 YYREEE (reference sequence). The J segment lost 7 bases and the V segment lost 0 bases, leaving 1 base of the junction unmatched. The chain's CDR3 is CASSLATGEQYF. The CDR3 DNA is TGTGCCAGCAGCTTGGCGACAGGGGAGCAGTACTTC.

CDR3: CASSLGQVGTEAFF. The CDR3 DNA is TGCGCCAGCAGCTTGGGACAGGTTGGCACTGAAGCTTTCTTT. The rearrangement links TRBV5-1 to TRBJ1-1, with D perhaps TRBD1 (6 bases). This CDR3 spans 14 amino acids. V was trimmed by 0 bases and J by 4 bases, leaving 10 bases between them. The germline V gene has CDR1 SGHRS and CDR2 YFSETQ.

This clone was detected once. The chain has TRBV13 and TRBJ1-4; perhaps TRBD1 as D (6 bases). The V and J ends lost 4 bases and 8 bases respectively, with 14 bases between them. The germline CDR1 and CDR2 sequences are PRHDT and FYEKMQ (reference sequence). CDR3 length equals 14 residues. The CDR3 DNA sequence: TGTGCCAGCAGCTCGCGGACAGCTCGCGAAAAACTGTTTTTT. Its translation is CASSSRTAREKLFF.

The chain links TRBV27 to TRBJ2-1, with no clear D. CDR3 length: 13 amino acids. Germline loops: CDR1 MNHEY, CDR2 SMNVEV (reference sequence). The ends were cut back, 6 bases at V and 6 bases at J, with 12 bases in the middle. This CDR3 is CASRTLVGNEQFF. The CDR3 bases are TGTGCCAGCAGAACCCTAGTTGGCAATGAGCAGTTCTTC.

CDR3 nucleotides: TGTGCCAGTAGTATAGCGGGGGGGATAAATACGCAGTATTTT. Translating it yields CASSIAGGINTQYF. The rearrangement joins TRBV19 to TRBJ2-3; 8 nucleotides match TRBD2. The ends lost 1 base at V and 7 bases at J; junction bases unmatched: 4. This CDR3 has 14 residues. Germline values: CDR1 LNHDA, CDR2 SQIVND (reference sequence).

J is TRBJ2-5 and V is TRBV7-2, with TRBD2 matching over 9 bases. Germline assignment: CDR1 SGHTA and CDR2 FQGNSA. With V trimmed by 5 bases and J by 5 bases, 9 bases remained unmatched. The CDR3 is 15 residues long. The DNA for the CDR3 is TGTGCCAGCAGCCCTCAACTAGCGGGCGAGGAGACCCAGTACTTC. It codes for CASSPQLAGEETQYF. The full variable domain, rest sourced from reference TRBV7-2 and TRBJ2-5, is GAGVSQSPSNKVTEKGKDVELRCDPISGHTALYWYRQSLGQGLEFLIYFQGNSAPDKSGLPSDRFSAERTGGSVSTLTIQRTQQEDSAVYLCASSPQLAGEETQYFGPGTRLLVL.

CDR3 nucleotide sequence: TGTGCCAGCAGCTCAGTTCCAAACCAGGGCTTTCAGTACTTC. It encodes CASSSVPNQGFQYF. The chain combines TRBV7-9 with TRBJ2-4, with a weak D call TRBD1 (5 bases). CDR3 length equals 14 residues. CDR1 and CDR2 from the germline V gene are SEHNR and FQNEAQ (reference sequence). The V end was cut by 4 bases, the J end by 11 bases, with 18 bases between.

Points on this clone: The junction departs from the called germline gene at one end, perhaps through a read error. This rearrangement joins TRBV7-2 to TRBJ2-5; unclear D gene. Per germline, CDR1 SGHTA and CDR2 FQGNSA. This CDR3 is built from 15 residues. The CDR3 region is CASNLRTGREETQYF. The CDR3 DNA is TGTGCCAGCAACTTACGTACTGGGCGAGAGGAGACCCAGTACTTC.

This rearrangement joins TRBV7-9 to TRBJ1-2, with D hard to call. Germline CDR1 SEHNR, CDR2 FQNEAQ (reference sequence). There are 11 residues in the CDR3. The CDR3 DNA reads TGTGCTCACGAGGGTAACTATGGCTACACCTTC. Protein product: CAHEGNYGYTF.

The chain employs TRBV7-2 and TRBJ1-5, with D uncertain. The V gene lost 4 bases and the J gene lost 10 bases, with 14 bases spanning the gap. In germline, CDR1 is SGHTA, CDR2 FQGNSA. CDR3 length: 13 residues. CDR3 nucleotide sequence: TGTGCCAGCAGCTCCAACGAAGCTGGACCCCAGCATTTT. The encoded protein is CASSSNEAGPQHF.

This rearrangement joins TRBV5-1 to TRBJ2-7, with D tentatively TRBD2 (6 bases). Germline V gene sequence: CDR1 SGHRS, CDR2 YFSETQ. V gave up 1 base and J gave up 0 bases, with 11 bases separating them. The CDR3 covers 15 residues. Here the CDR3 reads CASSLNGGDSYEQYF. The CDR3 bases are TGCGCCAGCAGCTTGAACGGAGGGGACTCCTACGAGCAGTACTTC. The whole variable domain, filled in from reference TRBV5-1 and TRBJ2-7, reads KAGVTQTPRYLIKTRGQQVTLSCSPISGHRSVSWYQQTPGQGLQFLFEYFSETQRNKGNFPGRFSGRQFSNSRSEMNVSTLELGDSALYLCASSLNGGDSYEQYFGPGTRLTVT.

The gene calls are TRBV7-2 and TRBJ1-1; a weak D match, TRBD1 (6 bases). V was pared by 4 bases and J by 3 bases, with 15 bases between. The CDR3 is made up of 15 amino acids. Germline V gives CDR1 SGHTA, CDR2 FQGNSA. The chain's CDR3 is CASSSPTRGDTEAFF. CDR3 DNA sequence: TGTGCCAGCAGCTCGCCAACAAGGGGGGACACTGAAGCTTTCTTT.

This CDR3 reads CASSPGLAIGEQYF. CDR3 sequence (DNA): TGTGCCAGCTCACCCGGACTAGCGATCGGCGAGCAGTACTTC. J is TRBJ2-7 and V is TRBV18, with 9 bases that match TRBD2. Looked up from germline, CDR1 is KGHSH and CDR2 is LQKENI. This CDR3 is built from 14 residues. The V and J ends lost 3 bases and 6 bases, in that order; junction bases with no gene match: 6. Supplemented by reference TRBV18 and TRBJ2-7, the full variable domain reads NAGVMQNPRHLVRRRGQEARLRCSPMKGHSHVYWYRQLPEEGLKFMVYLQKENIIDESGMPKERFSAEFPKEGPSILRIQQVVRGDSAAYFCASSPGLAIGEQYFGPGTRLTVT.

J is TRBJ2-7 and V is TRBV10-3, with a weak D call TRBD1 (6 bases). The V end lost 6 bases, the J end lost 3 bases, and 15 bases lay between the germline ends. This CDR3 contains 14 residues. Germline CDR1 is ENHRY and CDR2 is SYGVKD. CDR3: CAISRTGTHYEQYF. The CDR3 DNA reads as TGTGCCATCAGCCGAACCGGGACACACTACGAGCAGTACTTC.

The genes are TRBV10-1 and TRBJ2-2, with D perhaps assigned TRBD1 or TRBD2 (5 bases each). This CDR3 region has 14 residues. Germline V lookup: CDR1 WNHNN, CDR2 SYGVQD (reference sequence). The V gene lost 4 bases and the J gene lost 6 bases, with 12 bases spanning the gap. The CDR3, as DNA: TGCGCCAGCAGTGGGGACCTCGGATCCGGGGAGCTGTTTTTT. Its translation: CASSGDLGSGELFF.

The V call is TRBV7-2, the J call TRBJ2-5; 9 bases are a match to TRBD1. The CDR3 loop spans 15 amino acids. Germline V gives CDR1 SGHTA, CDR2 FQGNSA. The V and J ends lost 5 bases and 5 bases, in that order; junction bases with no gene match: 9. The CDR3 loop reads CASSIVQGAEETQYF. As DNA, the CDR3 is TGTGCCAGCAGCATTGTACAGGGGGCAGAGGAGACCCAGTACTTC.

V and J are TRBV7-9 and TRBJ2-7; TRBD1 matches at 9 bases. The V and J ends lost 2 bases and 4 bases, in that order; junction bases with no gene match: 12. Germline assignment: CDR1 SEHNR and CDR2 FQNEAQ (reference sequence). The CDR3 is 17 amino acids. The CDR3 DNA reads TGTGCCAGCAGCTTATTTTCGGGACAGGGTATGGTATACGAGCAGTACTTC. Translation gives CASSLFSGQGMVYEQYF. Full variable domain (missing parts from reference TRBV7-9 and TRBJ2-7): DTGVSQNPRHKITKRGQNVTFRCDPISEHNRLYWYRQTLGQGPEFLTYFQNEAQLEKSRLLSDRFSAERPKGSFSTLEIQRTEQGDSAMYLCASSLFSGQGMVYEQYFGPGTRLTVT.

By sample fraction, this clone is medium-sized. The chain links TRBV12-5 to TRBJ1-2; D not resolved. Trimming left V 6 bases short and J 0 bases short, with 8 bases between. This CDR3 contains 13 residues. CDR1 and CDR2 from the germline V gene are LGHNT and FRNRAP. The CDR3 bases are TGTGCTAGTGGGTACAGCACTAACTATGGCTACACCTTC. Translating gives CASGYSTNYGYTF.

The chain combines TRBV6-5 with TRBJ2-3, with 8 bases identical to TRBD2. The CDR3 has 15 residues. The J segment lost 3 bases and the V segment lost 6 bases, leaving 8 bases of the junction unmatched. Germline loops: CDR1 MNHEY, CDR2 SVGAGI. CDR3 sequence (DNA): TGTGCCAGCAGCTCCCCAGCGGGAGAGACAGATACGCAGTATTTT. It codes for CASSSPAGETDTQYF.

This chain connects TRBV7-8 to TRBJ2-7; 13 positions agree with TRBD2. The trim removed 5 bases at V and 2 bases at J, leaving 3 bases unmatched. Per the germline V gene, CDR1 is SGHVS and CDR2 is FQNEAQ. This CDR3 comprises 15 residues. The CDR3 loop reads CASSEGLAGAYEQYF. CDR3 coding DNA: TGTGCCAGCAGCGAAGGACTAGCGGGAGCCTACGAGCAGTACTTC.

The V gene is TRBV13, the J gene TRBJ2-3, with 9 bases matching TRBD2. The CDR3 runs to 16 residues. V lost 7 bases, J lost 1 base, and 9 bases stayed unmatched. CDR1 is PRHDT, CDR2 FYEKMQ, per germline (reference sequence). CDR3 region: CASTGGKRGGTDTQYF. In DNA form, the CDR3 reads TGTGCCAGCACCGGGGGGAAGCGGGGGGGCACAGATACGCAGTATTTT.